This paragraph covers one TCR beta chain sequence. Antigen specificity is unknown. The assay was immunoSEQ multiplex PCR, and TCRdb's table has in-frame clones only and misses some. Counted here are about 360,000 clones, roughly 88% occurring once; the ten biggest clones make up around 0.8%. This CDR3 has 15 residues. CDR1 and CDR2 (germline): MRHNA, SNTAGT. V trimming: 6 bases; J trimming: 3 bases; junction bases outside the gene matches: 1. The data stem from a study of cytomegalovirus exposure and HLA in healthy donors. General study findings and limits: Both high specificity and high sensitivity reportedly marked the classifier's diagnosis of cytomegalovirus status. A list of approximately 150 TCR beta chains associated with cytomegalovirus was given. Subsequent analysis revealed that first-cohort TCR clusters tended to co-occur in the 120 or so validation repertoires. Many donors shared some public TCRs, even though most TCR sequences were rare.

The sample consisted of PBMCs. The sequence was collected from a woman aged 18-30 years in good health and CMV-seronegative. J is TRBJ2-3 and V is TRBV6-4; 15 bases fit TRBD2. CDR3 in amino acids: CASSGLAGGTDTQYF. CDR3 coding DNA: TGTGCCAGCAGCGGACTAGCGGGGGGGACAGATACGCAGTATTTT.